This T cell receptor (beta chain) appears in the sequencing data of a study of blood T cell repertoires in COVID-19. Study-wide background: The origin of the acute and convalescent COVID-19 samples was the United States, Italy and Spain. PBMCs, B-cell-depleted T cells, or T cells provided the cDNA or gDNA that made up the material.

CDR1 and CDR2 from the germline V gene are MDHEN and SYDVKM. Trimming removed 2 bases at V and 10 bases at J, with 8 bases between. The CDR3 sequence is 11 residues long. Authors' data handling: Reference gene primers were amplified, and this amplification served to estimate nucleated cell counts. Assay: immunoSEQ multiplex PCR; the TCRdb copy retains only in-frame clones and omits some. Clonal size and the V and J genes are those of that table, whereas D and trimming came from the DNA. The sample holds over 45,000 clones, about 75% seen once. What was sequenced was peripheral blood. The chain carries TRBV28 and TRBJ1-1; D is unclear. The TCR was taken from a man between 50 and 59 years old with active or convalescent COVID-19. CDR3: CASSLRRGAFF. The DNA for the CDR3 is TGTGCCAGCAGTTTAAGGAGAGGAGCTTTCTTT.